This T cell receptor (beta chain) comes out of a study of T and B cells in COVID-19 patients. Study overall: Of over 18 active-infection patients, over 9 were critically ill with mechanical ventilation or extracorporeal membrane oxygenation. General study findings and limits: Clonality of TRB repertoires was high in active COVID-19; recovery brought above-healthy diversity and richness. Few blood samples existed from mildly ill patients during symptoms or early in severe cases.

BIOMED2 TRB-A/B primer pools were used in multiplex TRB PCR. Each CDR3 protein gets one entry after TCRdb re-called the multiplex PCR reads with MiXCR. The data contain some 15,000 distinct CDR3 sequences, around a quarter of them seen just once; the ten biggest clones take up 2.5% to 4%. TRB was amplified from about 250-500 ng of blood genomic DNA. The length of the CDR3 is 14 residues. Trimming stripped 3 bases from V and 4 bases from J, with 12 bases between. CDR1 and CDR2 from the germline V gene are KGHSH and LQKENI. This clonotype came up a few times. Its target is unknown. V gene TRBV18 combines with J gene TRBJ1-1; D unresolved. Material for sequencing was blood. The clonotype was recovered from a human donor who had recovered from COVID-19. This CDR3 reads CASSPKSVGTEAFF. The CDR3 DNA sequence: TGTGCCAGCTCACCCAAATCGGTTGGCACTGAAGCTTTCTTT.